A selection of T cell receptor beta chains follows, all from one sample in a study of blood T cell repertoires in COVID-19. Profiling relied on immunoSEQ multiplex PCR, and the TCRdb table lists in-frame clones only, not all of them. This table holds 250,000 to 300,000 clones, under 90% found once. The sequencing input was PBMCs or T cells enriched from blood (not recorded which). These receptors came from a woman in her thirties or forties who had recovered from COVID-19. Each CDR3 is given with its conserved first and last residue. The order of the fields is J gene, V gene, CDR3 protein.

j_call: TRBJ1-1
v_call: TRBV7-3
cdr3_aa: CASSLTYSNTEAFF

j_call: TRBJ2-6
v_call: TRBV4-3
cdr3_aa: CASSHPGTGANVLTF

j_call: TRBJ2-3
v_call: TRBV7-2
cdr3_aa: CASSFLAVPTDTQYF

j_call: TRBJ2-5
v_call: TRBV18
cdr3_aa: CASSAGQGARETQYF

j_call: TRBJ1-6
v_call: TRBV3-1/TRBV3-2
cdr3_aa: CASSQDTGTGSSPLHF

j_call: TRBJ1-5
v_call: TRBV6-5
cdr3_aa: CASRKGGTGVSSWHF

j_call: TRBJ2-2
v_call: TRBV7-2
cdr3_aa: CASSHFTGELFF

j_call: TRBJ1-5
v_call: TRBV7-9
cdr3_aa: CASSQGQGSNQPQHF

j_call: TRBJ2-7
v_call: TRBV30
cdr3_aa: CAWSVIISGPRTGASYEQYF

j_call: TRBJ1-2
v_call: TRBV5-5
cdr3_aa: CASSRGQTSLRYGYTF

j_call: TRBJ1-2
v_call: TRBV19
cdr3_aa: CASRQGQGNFYGYTF

j_call: TRBJ1-6
v_call: TRBV27
cdr3_aa: CASRNRGQSPLHF

j_call: TRBJ2-5
v_call: TRBV29-1
cdr3_aa: CSAKGRTGDEETQYF

j_call: TRBJ1-2
v_call: TRBV4-2
cdr3_aa: CASSLQGAFVGYTF

j_call: TRBJ2-5
v_call: TRBV20-1
cdr3_aa: CSASLGLAGGPRETQYF

j_call: TRBJ2-3
v_call: TRBV2
cdr3_aa: CASSDLAGEPTDTQYF

j_call: TRBJ1-2
v_call: TRBV7-9
cdr3_aa: CASSVPGLLNYGYTF

j_call: TRBJ1-3
v_call: TRBV30
cdr3_aa: CAWKHYEGSGNTIYF

j_call: TRBJ2-6
v_call: TRBV19
cdr3_aa: CASSKDRSSGANVLTF

j_call: TRBJ2-1
v_call: TRBV4-3
cdr3_aa: CASSQDPGGFKNEQFF

j_call: TRBJ2-7
v_call: TRBV5-1
cdr3_aa: CASSLASGRAYEQYF

j_call: TRBJ1-2
v_call: TRBV9
cdr3_aa: CASSPHEGANYGYTF

j_call: TRBJ1-6
v_call: TRBV2
cdr3_aa: CASSSERGKGSPLHF

j_call: TRBJ1-6
v_call: TRBV2
cdr3_aa: CASSERRQRNSPLHF

j_call: TRBJ2-4
v_call: TRBV7-8
cdr3_aa: CASSPLENIQYF

j_call: TRBJ1-2
v_call: TRBV15
cdr3_aa: CATSPGQGGLYGYTF

j_call: TRBJ2-5
v_call: TRBV15
cdr3_aa: CATSRDPGQGETQYF

j_call: TRBJ1-2
v_call: TRBV30
cdr3_aa: CAWRQGPGWGYTF

j_call: TRBJ2-3
v_call: TRBV4-1
cdr3_aa: CASSQVGTGTDTQYF

j_call: TRBJ2-1
v_call: TRBV2
cdr3_aa: CASSETGGYNEQFF

j_call: TRBJ1-1
v_call: TRBV6-5
cdr3_aa: CASSYSTGAEAFF

j_call: TRBJ2-7
v_call: TRBV18
cdr3_aa: CASSPSGQGREQYF

j_call: TRBJ1-2
v_call: TRBV19
cdr3_aa: CASSMDRINYGYTF

j_call: TRBJ1-2
v_call: TRBV7-9
cdr3_aa: CASSSPGQGVLWTF

j_call: TRBJ2-5
v_call: TRBV11-2
cdr3_aa: CASSPRASGRAYQETQYF

j_call: TRBJ2-1
v_call: TRBV4-1
cdr3_aa: CASSQDSGRLYNEQFF

j_call: TRBJ2-7
v_call: TRBV2
cdr3_aa: CASSEVAQYPYEQYF

j_call: TRBJ1-2
v_call: TRBV6-5
cdr3_aa: CASRATGPSGYTF

j_call: TRBJ2-3
v_call: TRBV7-2
cdr3_aa: CASSFKRGGSESTDTQYF

j_call: TRBJ2-1
v_call: TRBV18
cdr3_aa: CASSPPRAGLPDEQFF

j_call: TRBJ2-3
v_call: TRBV9
cdr3_aa: CASSASVRSDTQYF

j_call: TRBJ1-4
v_call: TRBV19
cdr3_aa: CASSEGQARNEKLFF

j_call: TRBJ1-5
v_call: TRBV5-8
cdr3_aa: CASSFTGGVQPQHF

j_call: TRBJ1-1
v_call: TRBV12-3/TRBV12-4
cdr3_aa: CASSPGAEAFF

j_call: TRBJ1-1
v_call: TRBV5-4
cdr3_aa: CASSLGLEVGTEAFF

j_call: TRBJ1-3
v_call: TRBV7-2
cdr3_aa: CASSLQGPARNTIYF

j_call: TRBJ2-2
v_call: TRBV5-8
cdr3_aa: CASSEEGGAGDTGELFF

j_call: TRBJ1-1
v_call: TRBV14
cdr3_aa: CASSLYGDRAWTEAFF